Below, 7 T cell receptor beta chains from the same sample are listed, as sequenced in a study of T cell responses to AZD1222 COVID-19 vaccine (dated by TCRdb to about 2021). Library construction relied on the immunoSEQ multiplex PCR assay. TCRdb holds this immuneACCESS table with in-frame rearrangements only. Some clones are missing; in checked studies, unresolved V genes explain under half, and the rest has no known cause. This sample is represented by about 150,000 clones; around 85% of them were singletons. 5.5% to 8.5% of the sample rests with the top ten. The time point label, read with the paper, signifies: sample from adult after SARS-CoV-2 infection, after symptom onset. The sample in question was peripheral blood, obtained after recovery from COVID-19. The receptors originated from an adult who had recovered from COVID-19.

This clone is a singleton in its sample. The chain uses TRBV6-1 and TRBJ1-4; maybe TRBD1 (5 bases). The CDR3 is made up of 15 amino acids. The germline V gene encodes CDR1 MNHNS and CDR2 SASEGT. Trimming left V 3 bases short and J 8 bases short, with 16 bases between. CDR3 amino acids: CASSDGAGLGEKLFF. CDR3 bases: TGTGCCAGCAGTGACGGGGCAGGGTTGGGAGAAAAACTGTTTTTT.

This rearrangement joins TRBV25-1 to TRBJ2-1; 8 bases fit TRBD2. CDR3 length: 16 residues. Germline CDR1 is MGHDK and CDR2 is SYGVNS. With 3 bases clipped from V and 0 bases from J, the junction kept 4 bases outside the gene matches. The CDR3 reads CASSEGLGGSYNEQFF. CDR3 DNA sequence: TGTGCCAGCAGTGAGGGACTAGGGGGCTCCTACAATGAGCAGTTCTTC.

This clone was recorded a few times. The gene calls are TRBV9 and TRBJ2-3; 10 bases align to TRBD2. The V gene end was trimmed by 2 bases and the J gene end by 1 base; junction bases not matched to a gene: 4. CDR3 length: 16 amino acids. The germline gives CDR1 SGDLS, CDR2 YYNGEE. This chain's CDR3 is CASSVGTSVRTDTQYF. In DNA, the CDR3 is TGTGCCAGCAGCGTCGGGACTAGCGTTCGCACAGATACGCAGTATTTT.

This clone has more than one count but fewer than ten. The chain joins TRBV14 to TRBJ2-5; 8 nucleotides line up with TRBD2. There are 14 residues in the CDR3. The V gene end was trimmed by 3 bases and the J gene end by 1 base; junction bases not matched to a gene: 1. Germline CDR1 SGHDN, CDR2 FVKESK. CDR3 region: CASSQLAGQETQYF. CDR3 sequence (DNA): TGTGCCAGCAGCCAGCTAGCGGGCCAAGAGACCCAGTACTTC.

The chain carries TRBV7-2 and TRBJ1-5; D is unresolved. The CDR3 extends over 15 amino acids. Trimming removed 1 base at V and 8 bases at J, with 15 bases between. Germline CDR1 reads SGHTA; CDR2 reads FQGNSA. Here the CDR3 DNA reads TGTGCCAGCAGCTTAGATGGACGAGGTGGCGAGCCCCAGCATTTT. This encodes CASSLDGRGGEPQHF. Using reference TRBV7-2 and TRBJ1-5 for the parts outside the CDR3, the full variable domain is GAGVSQSPSNKVTEKGKDVELRCDPISGHTALYWYRQSLGQGLEFLIYFQGNSAPDKSGLPSDRFSAERTGGSVSTLTIQRTQQEDSAVYLCASSLDGRGGEPQHFGDGTRLSIL.

Here the CDR3 DNA reads TGCGCCAGCAGCCAGGGCGGGGAGACCCAGTACTTC. This encodes CASSQGGETQYF. The chain has TRBV5-1 and TRBJ2-5; TRBD1 or TRBD2 may be the D gene (5 bases each). The CDR3 extends over 12 amino acids. Germline lookup yields CDR1 SGHRS and CDR2 YFSETQ. The ends were cut back, 4 bases at V and 5 bases at J, with 9 bases in the middle.

J is TRBJ2-1 and V is TRBV15; a weak D match, TRBD2 (5 bases). This CDR3 spans 13 amino acids. V lost 0 bases and J lost 9, with 9 bases in between. The V gene's germline CDR1 is LNHNV and CDR2 YYDKDF (reference sequence). CDR3 coding DNA: TGTGCCACCAGCAGAGATCAGAGGGCTGAGCAGTTCTTC. Amino acid sequence: CATSRDQRAEQFF.